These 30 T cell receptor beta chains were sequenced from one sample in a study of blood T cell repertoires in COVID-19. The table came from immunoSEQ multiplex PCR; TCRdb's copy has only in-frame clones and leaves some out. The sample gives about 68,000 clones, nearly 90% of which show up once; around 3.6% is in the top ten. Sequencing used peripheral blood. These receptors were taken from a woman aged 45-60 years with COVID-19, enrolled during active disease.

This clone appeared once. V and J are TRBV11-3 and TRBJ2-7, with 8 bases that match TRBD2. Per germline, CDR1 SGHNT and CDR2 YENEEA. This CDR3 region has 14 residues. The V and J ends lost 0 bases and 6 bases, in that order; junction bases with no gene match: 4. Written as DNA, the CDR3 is TGTGCCAGCAGCTTAGACGGGACTAGAGGCGAGCAGTACTTC. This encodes CASSLDGTRGEQYF.

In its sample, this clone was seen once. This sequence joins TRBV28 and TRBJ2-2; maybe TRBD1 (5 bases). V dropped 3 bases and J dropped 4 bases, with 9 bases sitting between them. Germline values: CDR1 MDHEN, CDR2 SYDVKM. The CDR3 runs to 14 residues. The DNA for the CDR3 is TGTGCCAGCAGTTTTACAGGCGGCACCGGGGAGCTGTTTTTT. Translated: CASSFTGGTGELFF.

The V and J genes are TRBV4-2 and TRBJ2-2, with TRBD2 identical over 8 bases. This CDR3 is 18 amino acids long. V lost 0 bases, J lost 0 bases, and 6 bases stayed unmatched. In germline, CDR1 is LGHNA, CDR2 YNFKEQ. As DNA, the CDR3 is TGTGCCAGCAGCCAAGATAGGGCTAGCGGGCCGAACACCGGGGAGCTGTTTTTT. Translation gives CASSQDRASGPNTGELFF.

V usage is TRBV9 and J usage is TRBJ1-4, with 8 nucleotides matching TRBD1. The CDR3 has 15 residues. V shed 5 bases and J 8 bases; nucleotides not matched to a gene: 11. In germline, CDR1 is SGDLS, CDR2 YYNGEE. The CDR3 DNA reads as TGTGCCAGCAGTTTAGGACAGGGCAGTTCCGAAAAACTGTTTTTT. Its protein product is CASSLGQGSSEKLFF.

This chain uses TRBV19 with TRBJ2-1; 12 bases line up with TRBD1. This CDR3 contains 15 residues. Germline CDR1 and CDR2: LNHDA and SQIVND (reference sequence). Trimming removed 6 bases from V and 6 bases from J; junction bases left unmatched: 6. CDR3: CASSKGQGAINEQFF. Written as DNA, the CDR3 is TGTGCCAGTAGCAAGGGACAGGGGGCGATCAATGAGCAGTTCTTC. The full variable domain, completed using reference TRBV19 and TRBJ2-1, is DGGITQSPKYLFRKEGQNVTLSCEQNLNHDAMYWYRQDPGQGLRLIYYSQIVNDFQKGDIAEGYSVSREKKESFPLTVTSAQKNPTAFYLCASSKGQGAINEQFFGPGTRLTVL.

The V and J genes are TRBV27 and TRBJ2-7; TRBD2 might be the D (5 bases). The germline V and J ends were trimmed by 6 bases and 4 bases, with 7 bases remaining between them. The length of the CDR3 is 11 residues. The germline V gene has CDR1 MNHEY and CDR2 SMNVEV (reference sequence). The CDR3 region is CASREGYEQYF. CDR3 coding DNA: TGTGCCAGCAGAGAGGGATACGAGCAGTACTTC.

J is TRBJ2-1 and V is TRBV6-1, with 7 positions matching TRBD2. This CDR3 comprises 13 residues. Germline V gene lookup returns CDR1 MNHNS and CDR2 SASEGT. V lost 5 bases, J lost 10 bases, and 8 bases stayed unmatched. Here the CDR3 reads CASSPREAGEQFF. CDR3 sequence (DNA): TGTGCCAGCAGTCCTCGGGAGGCAGGGGAGCAGTTCTTC.

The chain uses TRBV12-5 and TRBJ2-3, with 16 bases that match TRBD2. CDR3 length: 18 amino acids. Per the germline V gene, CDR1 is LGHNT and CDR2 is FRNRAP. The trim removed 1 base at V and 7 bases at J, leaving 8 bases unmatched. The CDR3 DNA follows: TGTGCTAGTGGTTTGGGAACCGGGACTAGCGGGAGGGAAAATACGCAGTATTTT. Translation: CASGLGTGTSGRENTQYF.

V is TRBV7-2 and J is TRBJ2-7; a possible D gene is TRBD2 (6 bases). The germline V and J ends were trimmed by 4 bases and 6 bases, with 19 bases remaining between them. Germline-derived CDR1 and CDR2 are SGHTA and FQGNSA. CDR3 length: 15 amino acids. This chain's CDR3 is CASSYLGGKAGEQYF. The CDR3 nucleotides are TGTGCCAGCAGCTACCTCGGGGGAAAAGCTGGCGAGCAGTACTTC. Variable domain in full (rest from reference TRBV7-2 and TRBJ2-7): GAGVSQSPSNKVTEKGKDVELRCDPISGHTALYWYRQSLGQGLEFLIYFQGNSAPDKSGLPSDRFSAERTGGSVSTLTIQRTQQEDSAVYLCASSYLGGKAGEQYFGPGTRLTVT.

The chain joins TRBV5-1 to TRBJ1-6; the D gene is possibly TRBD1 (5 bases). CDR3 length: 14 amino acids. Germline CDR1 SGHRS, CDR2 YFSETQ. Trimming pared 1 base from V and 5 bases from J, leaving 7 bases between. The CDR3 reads CASSLTTDNSPLHF. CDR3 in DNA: TGCGCCAGCAGCTTGACGACAGATAATTCACCCCTCCACTTT.

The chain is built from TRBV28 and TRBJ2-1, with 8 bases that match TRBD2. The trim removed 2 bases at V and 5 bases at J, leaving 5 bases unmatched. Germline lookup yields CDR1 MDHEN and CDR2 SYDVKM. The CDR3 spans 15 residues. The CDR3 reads CASSLLLADNNEQFF. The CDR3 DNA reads TGTGCCAGCAGTTTACTACTAGCGGATAACAATGAGCAGTTCTTC. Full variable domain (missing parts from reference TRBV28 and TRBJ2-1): DVKVTQSSRYLVKRTGEKVFLECVQDMDHENMFWYRQDPGLGLRLIYFSYDVKMKEKGDIPEGYSVSREKKERFSLILESASTNQTSMYLCASSLLLADNNEQFFGPGTRLTVL.

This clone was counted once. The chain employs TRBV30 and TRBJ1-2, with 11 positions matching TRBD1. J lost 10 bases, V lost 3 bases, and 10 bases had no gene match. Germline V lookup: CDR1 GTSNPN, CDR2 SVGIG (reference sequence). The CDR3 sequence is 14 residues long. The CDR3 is CAWSPDRGRKDYTF. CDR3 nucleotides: TGTGCCTGGAGCCCGGACAGGGGGCGGAAGGACTACACCTTC.

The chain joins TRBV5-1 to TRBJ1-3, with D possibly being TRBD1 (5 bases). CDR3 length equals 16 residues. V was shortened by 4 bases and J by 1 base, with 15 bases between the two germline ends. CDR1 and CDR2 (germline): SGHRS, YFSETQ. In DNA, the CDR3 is TGCGCCAGCAGCATAACGGTGGGGGGATCTGGAAACACCATATATTTT. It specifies CASSITVGGSGNTIYF.

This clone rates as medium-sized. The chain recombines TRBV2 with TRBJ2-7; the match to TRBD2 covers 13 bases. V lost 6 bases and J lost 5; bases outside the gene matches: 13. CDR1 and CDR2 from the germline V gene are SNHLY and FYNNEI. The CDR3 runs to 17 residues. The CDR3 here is CASSRGGTSGNVNEQYF. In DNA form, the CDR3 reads TGTGCCAGCAGCAGGGGGGGGACTAGCGGGAATGTTAACGAGCAGTACTTC. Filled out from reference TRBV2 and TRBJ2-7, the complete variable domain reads EPEVTQTPSHQVTQMGQEVILRCVPISNHLYFYWYRQILGQKVEFLVSFYNNEISEKSEIFDDQFSVERPDGSNFTLKIRSTKLEDSAMYFCASSRGGTSGNVNEQYFGPGTRLTVT.

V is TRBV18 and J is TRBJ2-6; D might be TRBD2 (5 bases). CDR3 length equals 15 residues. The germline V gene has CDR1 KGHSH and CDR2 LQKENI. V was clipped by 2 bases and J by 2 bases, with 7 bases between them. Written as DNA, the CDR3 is TGTGCCAGCTCACCAGAGGGAACTGGGGCCAACGTCCTGACTTTC. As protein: CASSPEGTGANVLTF.

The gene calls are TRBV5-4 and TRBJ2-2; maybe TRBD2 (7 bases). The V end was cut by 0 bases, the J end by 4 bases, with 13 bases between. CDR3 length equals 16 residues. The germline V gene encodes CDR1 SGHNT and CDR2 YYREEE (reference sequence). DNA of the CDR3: TGTGCCAGCAGCTTGGAGGGGGGAGGGCGCACCGGGGAGCTGTTTTTT. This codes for CASSLEGGGRTGELFF.

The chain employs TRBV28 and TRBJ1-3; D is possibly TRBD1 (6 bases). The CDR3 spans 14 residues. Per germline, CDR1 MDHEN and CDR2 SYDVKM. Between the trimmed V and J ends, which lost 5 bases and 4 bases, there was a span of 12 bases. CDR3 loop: CASSPDSLGNTIYF. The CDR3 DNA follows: TGTGCCAGCAGTCCGGACAGCTTAGGAAACACCATATATTTT. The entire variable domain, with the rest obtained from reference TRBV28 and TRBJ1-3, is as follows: DVKVTQSSRYLVKRTGEKVFLECVQDMDHENMFWYRQDPGLGLRLIYFSYDVKMKEKGDIPEGYSVSREKKERFSLILESASTNQTSMYLCASSPDSLGNTIYFGEGSWLTVV.

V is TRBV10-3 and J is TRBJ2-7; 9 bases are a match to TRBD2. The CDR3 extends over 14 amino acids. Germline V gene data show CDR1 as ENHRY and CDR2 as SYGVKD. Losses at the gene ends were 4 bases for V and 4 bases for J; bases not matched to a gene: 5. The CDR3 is CAISVGSGSYEQYF. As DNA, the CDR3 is TGTGCCATCAGTGTGGGTAGCGGGAGTTACGAGCAGTACTTC.

The CDR3 DNA reads TGTGCCAGCAGGGAGGCCCTCAATCAGCCCCAGCATTTT. Its translation is CASREALNQPQHF. The chain links TRBV2 to TRBJ1-5; D call uncertain. V was trimmed by 6 bases and J by 3 bases, leaving 9 bases between them. Germline loops: CDR1 SNHLY, CDR2 FYNNEI. The CDR3 covers 13 residues. The whole variable domain, filled in from reference TRBV2 and TRBJ1-5, reads EPEVTQTPSHQVTQMGQEVILRCVPISNHLYFYWYRQILGQKVEFLVSFYNNEISEKSEIFDDQFSVERPDGSNFTLKIRSTKLEDSAMYFCASREALNQPQHFGDGTRLSIL.

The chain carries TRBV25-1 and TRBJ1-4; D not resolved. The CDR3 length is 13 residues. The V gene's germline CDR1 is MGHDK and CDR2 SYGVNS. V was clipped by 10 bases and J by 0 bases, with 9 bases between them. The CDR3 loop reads CATTSATNEKLFF. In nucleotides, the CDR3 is TGTGCCACCACTAGTGCAACTAATGAAAAACTGTTTTTT.

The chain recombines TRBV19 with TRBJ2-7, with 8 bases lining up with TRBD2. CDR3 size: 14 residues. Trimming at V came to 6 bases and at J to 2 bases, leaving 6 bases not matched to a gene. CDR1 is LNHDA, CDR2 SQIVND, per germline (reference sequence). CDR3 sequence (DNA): TGTGCCAGTAGAGTAACTAGCGGAACCTACGAGCAGTACTTC. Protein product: CASRVTSGTYEQYF.

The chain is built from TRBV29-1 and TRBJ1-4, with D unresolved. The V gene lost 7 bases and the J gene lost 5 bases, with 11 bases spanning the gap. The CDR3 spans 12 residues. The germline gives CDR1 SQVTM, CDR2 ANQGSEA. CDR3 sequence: CSARTGNEKLFF. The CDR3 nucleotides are TGCAGCGCCAGGACTGGGAATGAAAAACTGTTTTTT.

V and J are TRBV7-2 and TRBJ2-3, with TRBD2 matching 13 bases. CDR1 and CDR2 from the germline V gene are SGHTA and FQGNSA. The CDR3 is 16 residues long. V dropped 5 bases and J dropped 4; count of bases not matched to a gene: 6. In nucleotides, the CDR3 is TGTGCCAGCAGCACGGGACTAGCGGGAAGGGCAGATACGCAGTATTTT. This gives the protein CASSTGLAGRADTQYF.

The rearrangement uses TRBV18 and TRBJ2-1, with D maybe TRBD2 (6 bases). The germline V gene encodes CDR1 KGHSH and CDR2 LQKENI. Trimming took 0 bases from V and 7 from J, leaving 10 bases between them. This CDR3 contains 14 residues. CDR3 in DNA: TGTGCCAGCTCACCACCGGGGGGTACTAATGAGCAGTTCTTC. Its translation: CASSPPGGTNEQFF.

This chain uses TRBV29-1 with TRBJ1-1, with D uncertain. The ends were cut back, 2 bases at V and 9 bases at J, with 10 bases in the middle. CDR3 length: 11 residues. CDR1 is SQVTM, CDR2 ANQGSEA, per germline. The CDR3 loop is CSVESGSKAFF. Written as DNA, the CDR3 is TGCAGCGTTGAATCGGGATCAAAAGCTTTCTTT.

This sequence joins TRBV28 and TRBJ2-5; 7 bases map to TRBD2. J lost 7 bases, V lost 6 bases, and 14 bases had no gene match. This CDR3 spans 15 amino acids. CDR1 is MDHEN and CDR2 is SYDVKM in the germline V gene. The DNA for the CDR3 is TGTGCCAGCAGGCCATTCCGGGAGGTAACGAGGACCCAGTACTTC. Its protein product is CASRPFREVTRTQYF. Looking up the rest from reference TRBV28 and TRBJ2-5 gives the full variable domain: DVKVTQSSRYLVKRTGEKVFLECVQDMDHENMFWYRQDPGLGLRLIYFSYDVKMKEKGDIPEGYSVSREKKERFSLILESASTNQTSMYLCASRPFREVTRTQYFGPGTRLLVL.

In DNA, the CDR3 is TGTGCCAGCTCACCAATCCCAGGAGCGGGCCTCCCTGGAAACACCATATATTTT. As protein: CASSPIPGAGLPGNTIYF. The chain employs TRBV18 and TRBJ1-3; D not resolved. Trimming stripped 2 bases from V and 2 bases from J, with 19 bases between. The CDR3 runs to 18 residues. Germline V gene lookup returns CDR1 KGHSH and CDR2 LQKENI.

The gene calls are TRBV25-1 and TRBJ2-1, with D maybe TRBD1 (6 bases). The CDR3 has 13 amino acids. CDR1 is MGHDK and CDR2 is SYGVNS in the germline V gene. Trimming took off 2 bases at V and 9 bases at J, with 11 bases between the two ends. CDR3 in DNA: TGTGCCAGCAGTGAAACAGGGTTGAGTGAGCAGTTCTTC. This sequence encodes CASSETGLSEQFF.

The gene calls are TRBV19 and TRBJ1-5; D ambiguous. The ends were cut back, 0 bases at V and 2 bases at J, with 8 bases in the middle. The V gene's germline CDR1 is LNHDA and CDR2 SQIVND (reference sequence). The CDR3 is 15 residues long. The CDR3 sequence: CASSIDGEGNQPQHF. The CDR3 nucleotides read TGTGCCAGTAGTATAGACGGGGAGGGCAATCAGCCCCAGCATTTT. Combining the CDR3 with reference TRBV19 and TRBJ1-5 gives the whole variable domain DGGITQSPKYLFRKEGQNVTLSCEQNLNHDAMYWYRQDPGQGLRLIYYSQIVNDFQKGDIAEGYSVSREKKESFPLTVTSAQKNPTAFYLCASSIDGEGNQPQHFGDGTRLSIL.

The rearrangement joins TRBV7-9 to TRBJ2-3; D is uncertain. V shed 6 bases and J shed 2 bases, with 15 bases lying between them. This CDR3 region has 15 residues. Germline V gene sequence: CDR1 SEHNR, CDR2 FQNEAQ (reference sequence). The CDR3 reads CASSRSVLNTDTQYF. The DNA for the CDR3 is TGTGCCAGCAGTCGTTCCGTACTAAACACAGATACGCAGTATTTT.